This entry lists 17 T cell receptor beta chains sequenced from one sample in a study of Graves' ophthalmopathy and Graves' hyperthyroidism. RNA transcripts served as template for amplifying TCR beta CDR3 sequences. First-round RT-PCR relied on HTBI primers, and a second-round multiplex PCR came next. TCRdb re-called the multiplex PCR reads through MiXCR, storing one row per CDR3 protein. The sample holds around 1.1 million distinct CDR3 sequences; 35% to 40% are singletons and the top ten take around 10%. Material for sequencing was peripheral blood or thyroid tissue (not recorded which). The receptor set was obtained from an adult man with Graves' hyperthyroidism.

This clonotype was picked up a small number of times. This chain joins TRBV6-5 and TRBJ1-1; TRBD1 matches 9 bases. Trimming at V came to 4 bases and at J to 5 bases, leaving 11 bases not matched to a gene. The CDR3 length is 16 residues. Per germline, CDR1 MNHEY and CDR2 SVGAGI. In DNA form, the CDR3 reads TGTGCCAGCAGTTCATGGACAGGGGATCCGGGTACTGAAGCTTTCTTT. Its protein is CASSSWTGDPGTEAFF.

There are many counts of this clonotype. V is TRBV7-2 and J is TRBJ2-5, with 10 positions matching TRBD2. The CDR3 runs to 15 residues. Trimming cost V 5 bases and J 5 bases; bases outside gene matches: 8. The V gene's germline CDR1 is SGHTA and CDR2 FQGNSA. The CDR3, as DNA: TGTGCCAGCAGCCAGACTAGCGGGTCAGGGGAGACCCAGTACTTC. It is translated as CASSQTSGSGETQYF.

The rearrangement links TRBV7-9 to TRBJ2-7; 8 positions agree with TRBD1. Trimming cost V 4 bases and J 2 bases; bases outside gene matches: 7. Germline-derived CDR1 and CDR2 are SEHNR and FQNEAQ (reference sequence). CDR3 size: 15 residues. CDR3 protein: CASSSKGTGTYEQYF. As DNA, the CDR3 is TGTGCCAGCAGCTCGAAAGGGACAGGCACCTACGAGCAGTACTTC.

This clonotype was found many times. This CDR3 is CASSYAIGAGSTNEKLFF. CDR3 bases: TGTGCCAGCAGCTACGCCATCGGCGCAGGCTCAACTAATGAAAAACTGTTTTTT. The genes are TRBV7-9 and TRBJ1-4; D is undetermined. V shed 4 bases and J shed 0 bases, with 18 bases lying between them. CDR3 length equals 18 residues. Germline V gene sequence: CDR1 SEHNR, CDR2 FQNEAQ (reference sequence).

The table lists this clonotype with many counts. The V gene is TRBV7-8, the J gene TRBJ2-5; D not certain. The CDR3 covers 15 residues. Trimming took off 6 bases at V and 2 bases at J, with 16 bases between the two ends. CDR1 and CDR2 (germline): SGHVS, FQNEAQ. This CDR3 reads CASRFLTGTQETQYF. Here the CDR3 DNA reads TGTGCCAGCAGATTCTTGACGGGCACGCAAGAGACCCAGTACTTC.

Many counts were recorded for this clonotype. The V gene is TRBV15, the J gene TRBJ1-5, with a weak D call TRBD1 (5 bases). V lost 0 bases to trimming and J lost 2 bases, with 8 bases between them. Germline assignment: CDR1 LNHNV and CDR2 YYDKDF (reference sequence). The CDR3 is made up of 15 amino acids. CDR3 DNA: TGTGCCACCAGCAGAGAGGGGGTGGGCAATCAGCCCCAGCATTTT. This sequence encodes CATSREGVGNQPQHF.

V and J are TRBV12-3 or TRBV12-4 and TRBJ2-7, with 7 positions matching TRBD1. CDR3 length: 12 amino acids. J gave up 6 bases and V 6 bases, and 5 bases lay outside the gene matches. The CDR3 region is CASSPGQVEQYF. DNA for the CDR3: TGTGCCAGCAGCCCTGGACAGGTCGAGCAGTACTTC.

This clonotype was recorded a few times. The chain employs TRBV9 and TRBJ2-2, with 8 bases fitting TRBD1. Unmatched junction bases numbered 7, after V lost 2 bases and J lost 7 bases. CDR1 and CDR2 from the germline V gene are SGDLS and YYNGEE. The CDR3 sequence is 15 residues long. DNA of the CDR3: TGTGCCAGCAGCGTCGGGACAGGTGTCCACGGGGAGCTGTTTTTT. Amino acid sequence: CASSVGTGVHGELFF.

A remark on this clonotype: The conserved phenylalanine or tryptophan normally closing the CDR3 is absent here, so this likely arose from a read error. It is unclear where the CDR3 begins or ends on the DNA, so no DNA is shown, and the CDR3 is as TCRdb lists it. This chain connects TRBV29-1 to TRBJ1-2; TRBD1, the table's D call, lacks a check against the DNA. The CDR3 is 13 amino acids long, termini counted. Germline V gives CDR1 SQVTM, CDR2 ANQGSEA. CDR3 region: CSVDPGQGRGYTC.

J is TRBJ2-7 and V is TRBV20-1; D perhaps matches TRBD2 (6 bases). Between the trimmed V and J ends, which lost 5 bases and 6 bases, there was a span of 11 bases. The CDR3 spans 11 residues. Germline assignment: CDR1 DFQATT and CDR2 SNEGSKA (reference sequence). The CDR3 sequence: CSAWGVGEQYF. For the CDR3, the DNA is TGCAGTGCTTGGGGGGTCGGCGAGCAGTACTTC.

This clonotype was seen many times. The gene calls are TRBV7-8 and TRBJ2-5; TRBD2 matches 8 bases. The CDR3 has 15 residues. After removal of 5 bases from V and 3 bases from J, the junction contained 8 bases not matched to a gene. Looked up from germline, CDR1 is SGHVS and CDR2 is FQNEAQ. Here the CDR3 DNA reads TGTGCCAGCAGCCCACTCCTAGCGGGCAAAGAGACCCAGTACTTC. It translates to CASSPLLAGKETQYF.

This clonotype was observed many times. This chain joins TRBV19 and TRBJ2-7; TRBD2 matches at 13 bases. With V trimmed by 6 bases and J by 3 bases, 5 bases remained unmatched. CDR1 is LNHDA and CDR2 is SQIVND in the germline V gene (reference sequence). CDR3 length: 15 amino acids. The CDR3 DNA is TGTGCCAGTAGGGGACTAGCGGGGAGATACTACGAGCAGTACTTC. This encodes CASRGLAGRYYEQYF.

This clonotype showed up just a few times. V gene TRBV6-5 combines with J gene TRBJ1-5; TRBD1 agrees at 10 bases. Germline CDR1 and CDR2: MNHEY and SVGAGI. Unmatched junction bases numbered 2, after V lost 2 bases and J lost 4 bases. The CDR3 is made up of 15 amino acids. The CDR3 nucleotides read TGTGCCAGCAGTTACATGGGACAGGGGAATCAGCCCCAGCATTTT. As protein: CASSYMGQGNQPQHF.

CDR3 sequence reads: CASGSRDSYNSPLHF. The CDR3, as DNA: TGTGCCTCCGGGAGCAGGGACTCCTATAATTCACCCCTCCACTTT. The V call is TRBV6-1, the J call TRBJ1-6; a weak D match, TRBD1 (5 bases). The CDR3 runs 15 residues. V was pared by 11 bases and J by 0 bases, with 14 bases between. Germline V gene lookup returns CDR1 MNHNS and CDR2 SASEGT.

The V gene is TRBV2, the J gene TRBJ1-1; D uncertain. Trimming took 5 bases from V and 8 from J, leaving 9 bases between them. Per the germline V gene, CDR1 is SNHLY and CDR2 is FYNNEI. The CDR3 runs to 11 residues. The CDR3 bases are TGTGCCAGCAGTTACGGCAGAGAAGCTTTCTTT. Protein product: CASSYGREAFF.

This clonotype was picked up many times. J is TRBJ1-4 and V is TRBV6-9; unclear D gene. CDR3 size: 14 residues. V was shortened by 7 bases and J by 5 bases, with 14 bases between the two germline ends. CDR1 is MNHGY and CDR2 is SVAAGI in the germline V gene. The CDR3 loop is CASKTHSENEKLFF. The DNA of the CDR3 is TGTGCCAGCAAAACGCACAGCGAGAATGAAAAACTGTTTTTT.

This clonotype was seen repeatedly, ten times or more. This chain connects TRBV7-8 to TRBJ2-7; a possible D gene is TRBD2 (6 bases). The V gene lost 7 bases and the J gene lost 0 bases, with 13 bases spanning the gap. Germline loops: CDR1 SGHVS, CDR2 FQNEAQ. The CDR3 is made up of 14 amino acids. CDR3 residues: CASTRDFFSYEQYF. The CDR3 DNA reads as TGTGCCAGCACCAGGGACTTTTTCTCCTACGAGCAGTACTTC.